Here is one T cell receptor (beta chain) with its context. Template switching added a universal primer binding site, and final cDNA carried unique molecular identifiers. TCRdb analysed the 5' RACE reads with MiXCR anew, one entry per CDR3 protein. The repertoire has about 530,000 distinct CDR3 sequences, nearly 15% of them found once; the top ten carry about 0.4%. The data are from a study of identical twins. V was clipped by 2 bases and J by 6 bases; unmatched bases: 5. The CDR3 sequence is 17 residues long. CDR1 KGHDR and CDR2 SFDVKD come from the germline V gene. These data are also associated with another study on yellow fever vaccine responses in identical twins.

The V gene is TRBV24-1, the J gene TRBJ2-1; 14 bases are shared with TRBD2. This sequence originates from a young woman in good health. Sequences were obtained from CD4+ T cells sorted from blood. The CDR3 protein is CATSDSQTSGRVNEQFF. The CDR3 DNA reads TGTGCCACCAGTGATTCCCAGACTAGCGGGAGGGTCAATGAGCAGTTCTTC.